Listed here are 11 T cell receptor beta chains from one sample, sequenced in a study of blood T cell repertoires in COVID-19. Sequenced by immunoSEQ multiplex PCR; TCRdb stores in-frame clones only, minus some. The table has tens of thousands of clones, 91% seen once. Sequenced: peripheral blood. These receptor sequences come from a man in his 60s with acute or convalescent COVID-19.

This rearrangement joins TRBV11-2 to TRBJ2-1; a possible D gene is TRBD2 (5 bases). This CDR3 comprises 15 residues. CDR1 and CDR2 from the germline V gene are SGHAT and FQNNGV. The ends were cut back, 0 bases at V and 7 bases at J, with 13 bases in the middle. Here the CDR3 DNA reads TGTGCCAGCAGCTTAGATTATAAAGGGAGTAATGAGCAGTTCTTC. Translating gives CASSLDYKGSNEQFF. Filled out from reference TRBV11-2 and TRBJ2-1, the complete variable domain reads EAGVAQSPRYKIIEKRQSVAFWCNPISGHATLYWYQQILGQGPKLLIQFQNNGVVDDSQLPKDRFSAERLKGVDSTLKIQPAKLEDSAVYLCASSLDYKGSNEQFFGPGTRLTVL.

This clone occurred once. The V call is TRBV10-2, the J call TRBJ1-2, with 7 bases that match TRBD1. The CDR3 is 13 amino acids. J was trimmed by 9 bases and V by 1 base; bases with no gene match: 5. Per the germline V gene, CDR1 is WSHSY and CDR2 is SAAADI. CDR3 loop: CASSEFKGASYTF. The CDR3 DNA is TGCGCCAGCAGTGAGTTTAAGGGGGCAAGCTACACCTTC.

The chain uses TRBV11-3 and TRBJ1-1, with 9 bases aligning to TRBD1. V was clipped by 5 bases and J by 5 bases; unmatched bases: 9. The length of the CDR3 is 15 residues. The germline V gene encodes CDR1 SGHNT and CDR2 YENEEA. This CDR3 reads CASSGRTGVRTEAFF. DNA for the CDR3: TGTGCCAGCAGCGGACGGACAGGGGTACGGACTGAAGCTTTCTTT. The entire variable domain, with the rest obtained from reference TRBV11-3 and TRBJ1-1, is as follows: EAGVVQSPRYKIIEKKQPVAFWCNPISGHNTLYWYLQNLGQGPELLIRYENEEAVDDSQLPKDRFSAERLKGVDSTLKIQPAELGDSAVYLCASSGRTGVRTEAFFGQGTRLTVV.

This clone turned up a few times. This rearrangement joins TRBV7-9 to TRBJ2-7, with 10 bases fitting TRBD2. CDR1 and CDR2 (germline): SEHNR, FQNEAQ (reference sequence). V shed 5 bases, J shed 6 bases, and the junction held 7 bases outside the gene matches. The CDR3 extends over 14 amino acids. CDR3 sequence: CASSPRTSGGEQYF. DNA for the CDR3: TGTGCCAGCAGCCCCCGGACTAGCGGAGGCGAGCAGTACTTC.

This clone was seen a handful of times. The chain joins TRBV18 to TRBJ2-7; D remains ambiguous. From germline, CDR1 is KGHSH and CDR2 LQKENI. The CDR3 loop spans 15 amino acids. Deletions cut 6 bases from V and 2 bases from J, with 17 bases between. The CDR3: CASSEQIREAYEQYF. The CDR3 DNA sequence: TGTGCCAGCTCGGAACAGATACGAGAAGCCTACGAGCAGTACTTC.

The V and J genes are TRBV4-2 and TRBJ2-1; D gene uncertain. The V end was cut by 1 base, the J end by 2 bases, with 15 bases between. In germline, CDR1 is LGHNA, CDR2 YNFKEQ. CDR3 length: 17 amino acids. The CDR3 DNA follows: TGTGCCAGCAGCCAAGGCAGCGCCGACGGAACCTACAATGAGCAGTTCTTC. It translates to CASSQGSADGTYNEQFF.

The rearrangement uses TRBV4-3 and TRBJ1-2; D is possibly TRBD1 (5 bases). CDR1 is LGHNA, CDR2 YSLEER, per germline. V lost 1 base and J 5 bases, leaving 14 bases between the germline ends. CDR3 length equals 15 residues. Written as DNA, the CDR3 is TGCGCCAGCAGCCAAGTTGGTGGGGGGGGATATGGCTACACCTTC. Its translation is CASSQVGGGGYGYTF.

The chain has TRBV6-5 and TRBJ2-1; 9 nucleotides line up with TRBD2. The ends lost 7 bases at V and 6 bases at J; junction bases unmatched: 10. This CDR3 is 15 amino acids long. Germline CDR1 MNHEY, CDR2 SVGAGI. In nucleotides, the CDR3 is TGTGCCAGCACCCCCCCCGCGGGAGGGCGCAATGAGCAGTTCTTC. Its protein is CASTPPAGGRNEQFF.

V is TRBV28 and J is TRBJ1-1, with D perhaps matching TRBD1 (5 bases). There are 14 residues in the CDR3. Trimming left V 6 bases short and J 3 bases short, with 14 bases between. From germline, CDR1 is MDHEN and CDR2 SYDVKM. CDR3 residues: CASRPRGSDTEAFF. CDR3 bases: TGTGCCAGCAGGCCACGGGGGAGTGACACTGAAGCTTTCTTT.

Here the CDR3 reads CATSDLRGGPSDNEQFF. The CDR3 DNA reads as TGTGCCACCAGTGATTTGCGGGGAGGGCCTTCAGACAATGAGCAGTTCTTC. The rearrangement links TRBV24-1 to TRBJ2-1; 7 nucleotides match TRBD2. The CDR3 has 17 residues. Germline CDR1 and CDR2: KGHDR and SFDVKD. The V gene end was trimmed by 0 bases and the J gene end by 5 bases; junction bases not matched to a gene: 9.

The CDR3 DNA is TGTGCCAGCAGCCTGAGACAGGGATTCACTGAAGCTTTCTTT. Its translation is CASSLRQGFTEAFF. This chain links TRBV4-2 with TRBJ1-1; 7 bases are a match to TRBD1. V lost 4 bases, J lost 4 bases, and 6 bases stayed unmatched. CDR3 length: 14 residues. CDR1 is LGHNA, CDR2 YNFKEQ, per germline.